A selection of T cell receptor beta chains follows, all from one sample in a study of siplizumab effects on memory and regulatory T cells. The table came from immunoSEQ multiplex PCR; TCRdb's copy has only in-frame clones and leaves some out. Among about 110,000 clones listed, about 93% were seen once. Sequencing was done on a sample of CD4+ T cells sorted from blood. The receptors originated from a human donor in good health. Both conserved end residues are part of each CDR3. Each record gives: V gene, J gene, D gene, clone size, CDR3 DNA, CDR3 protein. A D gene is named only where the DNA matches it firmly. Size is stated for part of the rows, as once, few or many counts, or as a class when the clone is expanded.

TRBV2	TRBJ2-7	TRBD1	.	TGTGCCAGCAGCACCGGGACAGGGGGAACCTACGAGCAGTACTTC	CASSTGTGGTYEQYF
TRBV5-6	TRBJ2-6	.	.	TGTGCCAGCGAGATAAGGGCTGGGGCCAACGTCCTGACTTTC	CASEIRAGANVLTF
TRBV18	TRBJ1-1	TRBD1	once	TGTGCCAGCTCACCAGACCCGGGACAGGGATTAACTGAAGCTTTCTTT	CASSPDPGQGLTEAFF
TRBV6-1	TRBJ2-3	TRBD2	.	TGTGCCAGCAGTACTAGCGGGAGCACAGATACGCAGTATTTT	CASSTSGSTDTQYF
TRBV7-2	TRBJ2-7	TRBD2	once	TGTGCCAGCAGCGGCGTTTTAGCGGGCCACGAGCAGTACTTC	CASSGVLAGHEQYF
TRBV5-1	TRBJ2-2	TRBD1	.	TGCGCCAGCAGCCGAGCCAGACAGGGTGCCACCGGGGAGCTGTTTTTT	CASSRARQGATGELFF
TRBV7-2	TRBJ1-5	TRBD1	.	TGTGCCAGCAGCCTTACAGGGGGGAGTCAGCCCCAGCATTTT	CASSLTGGSQPQHF
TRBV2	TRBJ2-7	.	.	TGTGCCAGCAGTGGGCCCGCCCTTGGCGAGCAGTACTTC	CASSGPALGEQYF
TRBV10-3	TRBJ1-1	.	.	TGTGCCATCAACGGGGCTTTGAACACTGAAGCTTTCTTT	CAINGALNTEAFF
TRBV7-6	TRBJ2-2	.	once	TGTGCCAGCAGCTGGGGACCGTCCACCGGGGAGCTGTTTTTT	CASSWGPSTGELFF
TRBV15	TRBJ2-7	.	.	TGTGCCCGCCACGTACAGGGTTACGAGCAGTACTTC	CARHVQGYEQYF
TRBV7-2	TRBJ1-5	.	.	TGTGCCAGCAGCTTAGGAGCCGGGACGGCCCCAGGGCCCCAGCATTTT	CASSLGAGTAPGPQHF
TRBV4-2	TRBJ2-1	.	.	TGTGCCAGCAGCCAAGCGGGAAGCTCCTACAATGAGCAGTTCTTC	CASSQAGSSYNEQFF
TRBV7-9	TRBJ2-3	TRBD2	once	TGTGCCAGCAGCGCAGATAGCGGGAGGACAGATACGCAGTATTTT	CASSADSGRTDTQYF
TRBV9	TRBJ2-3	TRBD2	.	TGTGCCAGCAGCGTCGGGACTAGCGGCACAGATACGCAGTATTTT	CASSVGTSGTDTQYF
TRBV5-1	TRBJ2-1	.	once	TGCGCCAGCAGCTCACGAACCTCCCACAATGAGCAGTTCTTC	CASSSRTSHNEQFF